This passage covers 19 T cell receptor beta chains from one sample sequenced in a study of regulatory T cells in long-lasting Graves disease. Libraries of TCR beta came from iRepertoire HTBI primers plus Arm-PCR of CDR3 regions. Each CDR3 protein is one row after TCRdb ran MiXCR on the multiplex PCR reads. Of roughly 300,000 distinct CDR3 sequences detected, about 19% appear once; the ten largest clones hold around 30%. The time point: persistent/refractory GD, antithyroid drugs over 5 years with positive TRAb. After RNA was extracted from PBMCs, the TCR library was made from it. This specimen consisted of peripheral blood mononuclear cells (PBMCs), obtained when the disease was refractory, from a patient treated with antithyroid drugs. Every receptor here comes from a female donor with Graves disease.

This clonotype occurred many times. The chain carries TRBV2 and TRBJ1-6; 9 bases are a match to TRBD1. Unmatched junction bases numbered 2, after V lost 4 bases and J lost 7 bases. The CDR3 is 14 amino acids. The germline gives CDR1 SNHLY, CDR2 FYNNEI. The CDR3 DNA reads TGTGCCAGCAGTGGGGGACAGGGCAATTCACCCCTCCACTTT. This gives the protein CASSGGQGNSPLHF.

This clonotype came up a few times. The rearrangement uses TRBV14 and TRBJ2-2; no firm D call. The germline V gene has CDR1 SGHDN and CDR2 FVKESK. CDR3 length: 14 residues. V lost 0 bases and J 4 bases, leaving 6 bases between the germline ends. The CDR3 DNA reads TGTGCCAGCAGCCAAGATCGTAGCACCGGGGAGCTGTTTTTT. Amino acids: CASSQDRSTGELFF. Full variable domain (rest looked up from reference TRBV14 and TRBJ2-2): EAGVTQFPSHSVIEKGQTVTLRCDPISGHDNLYWYRRVMGKEIKFLLHFVKESKQDESGMPNNRFLAERTGGTYSTLKVQPAELEDSGVYFCASSQDRSTGELFFGEGSRLTVL.

The J gene is TRBJ2-7, the V gene TRBV6-1, with D unclear. The germline V gene encodes CDR1 MNHNS and CDR2 SASEGT. The length of the CDR3 is 13 residues. Trimming left V 7 bases short and J 4 bases short, with 14 bases between. This CDR3 is CASIGGLAYEQYF. The DNA for the CDR3 is TGTGCCAGCATAGGCGGATTGGCGTACGAGCAGTACTTC.

This clonotype turned up a few times. The V call is TRBV7-9, the J call TRBJ1-6; D is perhaps TRBD1 (5 bases). The germline V gene has CDR1 SEHNR and CDR2 FQNEAQ (reference sequence). This CDR3 region has 16 residues. V was cut by 2 bases and J by 10 bases, with 18 bases left in between. CDR3 residues: CASSLWGRSVVSPLHF. The CDR3 DNA reads TGTGCCAGCAGCTTATGGGGCAGGTCGGTCGTCTCACCCCTCCACTTT. Using reference TRBV7-9 and TRBJ1-6 for the parts outside the CDR3, the full variable domain is DTGVSQNPRHKITKRGQNVTFRCDPISEHNRLYWYRQTLGQGPEFLTYFQNEAQLEKSRLLSDRFSAERPKGSFSTLEIQRTEQGDSAMYLCASSLWGRSVVSPLHFGNGTRLTVT.

The J gene is TRBJ2-7, the V gene TRBV4-2; D possibly corresponds to TRBD1 (5 bases). The CDR3 has 16 amino acids. V was pared by 4 bases and J by 5 bases, with 21 bases between. CDR1 LGHNA and CDR2 YNFKEQ come from the germline V gene. CDR3: CASSRGQGARFHEQYF. The DNA of the CDR3 is TGTGCCAGCAGCCGAGGCCAAGGGGCCAGATTCCACGAGCAGTACTTC.

This clonotype was picked up a small number of times. This sequence joins TRBV5-4 and TRBJ1-2, with TRBD1 matching over 7 bases. Trimming removed 2 bases from V and 4 bases from J; junction bases left unmatched: 5. This CDR3 comprises 14 residues. Germline V gene sequence: CDR1 SGHNT, CDR2 YYREEE (reference sequence). The CDR3 region is CASSFAGGSYGYTF. The CDR3 coding sequence is TGTGCCAGCAGCTTTGCAGGGGGTAGCTATGGCTACACCTTC.

This chain joins TRBV7-6 and TRBJ1-4, with D hard to call. V was pared by 0 bases and J by 5 bases, with 19 bases between. The CDR3 is made up of 18 amino acids. CDR1 and CDR2 (germline): SGHVS, FNYEAQ. In DNA form, the CDR3 reads TGTGCCAGCAGCTTAGCAAGAGCGACTAGGCCCTCGAATGAAAAACTGTTTTTT. This gives the protein CASSLARATRPSNEKLFF.

A few counts support this clonotype. This chain joins TRBV11-2 and TRBJ2-2; the D is unclear. Trimming took off 3 bases at V and 10 bases at J, with 12 bases between the two ends. CDR3 length equals 13 residues. Germline CDR1 and CDR2: SGHAT and FQNNGV. The CDR3 sequence: CASSFPSGLELFF. The CDR3 bases are TGTGCCAGCAGCTTCCCATCTGGTTTGGAGCTGTTTTTT.

This clonotype has only one observation. One end of the junction does not line up with germline, which may come from a read error. This chain connects TRBV7-7 to TRBJ2-2, with D possibly matching TRBD2 (6 bases). This CDR3 contains 15 residues. Germline CDR1 and CDR2: SSHAT and FNYEAQ (reference sequence). CDR3 residues: CASSPGGPSSGELFF. DNA for the CDR3: TGTGCTAGCAGCCCCGGAGGGCCCAGCTCCGGGGAGCTGTTTTTT.

This chain joins TRBV10-3 and TRBJ2-2; a weak D match, TRBD1 (5 bases). Trimming stripped 6 bases from V and 6 bases from J, with 14 bases between. The germline CDR1 and CDR2 sequences are ENHRY and SYGVKD. This CDR3 is built from 14 residues. CDR3 region: CAIRATQGSGELFF. CDR3 bases: TGTGCCATCAGGGCGACCCAGGGTTCCGGGGAGCTGTTTTTT.

This clonotype showed up just a few times. The genes are TRBV19 and TRBJ1-5; possible D gene TRBD1, 5 bases. Germline CDR1 LNHDA, CDR2 SQIVND (reference sequence). The CDR3 totals 14 residues. Trimming left V 7 bases short and J 4 bases short, with 14 bases between. CDR3 nucleotide sequence: TGTGCCAGTAAATACTCCAGGGCAAATCAGCCCCAGCATTTT. It yields the protein CASKYSRANQPQHF.

The chain joins TRBV28 to TRBJ1-2; D remains ambiguous. The CDR3 is 13 amino acids. Germline V gives CDR1 MDHEN, CDR2 SYDVKM. V gave up 2 bases and J gave up 7 bases, with 11 bases separating them. The CDR3 loop reads CASSLVRAGGYTF. The CDR3, as DNA: TGTGCCAGCAGTTTAGTTAGGGCTGGTGGCTACACCTTC.

The sample holds a few counts of this clonotype. The junction differs from germline at one of its ends, possibly a read error. The chain carries TRBV9 and TRBJ1-1, with 11 bases fitting TRBD1. The CDR3 spans 14 residues. Per germline, CDR1 SGDLS and CDR2 YYNGEE. The CDR3 spells CTSSGQGAPTEAFF. CDR3 DNA sequence: TGTACCAGCAGCGGACAGGGGGCGCCCACTGAAGCTTTCTTT.

This clonotype showed up many times. The CDR3 DNA sequence: TGTGCCAGCAGCTTATGGGACAGGGCATACGAGCAGTACTTC. It codes for CASSLWDRAYEQYF. The chain combines TRBV7-6 with TRBJ2-7, with 9 bases identical to TRBD1. With V trimmed by 2 bases and J by 4 bases, 3 bases remained unmatched. The CDR3 length is 14 residues. Germline V gives CDR1 SGHVS, CDR2 FNYEAQ. Full variable domain (rest looked up from reference TRBV7-6 and TRBJ2-7): GAGVSQSPRYKVTKRGQDVALRCDPISGHVSLYWYRQALGQGPEFLTYFNYEAQQDKSGLPNDRFSAERPEGSISTLTIQRTEQRDSAMYRCASSLWDRAYEQYFGPGTRLTVT.

This clonotype has more than one count but fewer than ten. The J gene is TRBJ2-4, the V gene TRBV11-3; TRBD2 matches at 9 bases. The CDR3 length is 18 residues. V gave up 5 bases and J gave up 2 bases; unmatched junction bases: 13. From germline, CDR1 is SGHNT and CDR2 YENEEA. CDR3 in DNA: TGTGCCAGCAGCCCCCGAGGCGGGGGGGCCATGACCAAAAACATTCAGTACTTC. Its translation is CASSPRGGGAMTKNIQYF.

This sequence joins TRBV20-1 and TRBJ2-7, with 11 bases lining up with TRBD1. The trim removed 3 bases at V and 3 bases at J, leaving 7 bases unmatched. The germline CDR1 and CDR2 sequences are DFQATT and SNEGSKA (reference sequence). The CDR3 runs to 15 residues. CDR3 in DNA: TGCAGTGCTAGGAGCGGGGGGACAGGGGGCTACGAGCAGTACTTC. This codes for CSARSGGTGGYEQYF.

This clonotype has at least ten counts. This sequence joins TRBV11-2 and TRBJ2-7, with D perhaps TRBD2 (5 bases). Germline V lookup: CDR1 SGHAT, CDR2 FQNNGV. This CDR3 has 14 amino acids. The germline V and J ends were trimmed by 0 bases and 5 bases, with 11 bases remaining between them. The CDR3 DNA reads TGTGCCAGCAGCTTAGATACCCCCGGGGACGAGCAGTACTTC. Residues: CASSLDTPGDEQYF.

The chain links TRBV5-4 to TRBJ1-1, with D uncertain. CDR3 length: 12 residues. Germline CDR1 reads SGHNT; CDR2 reads YYREEE (reference sequence). Between the trimmed V and J ends, which lost 4 bases and 2 bases, there was a span of 6 bases. CDR3 in DNA: TGTGCCAGCAGCGTTGACAACACTGAAGCTTTCTTT. Protein sequence: CASSVDNTEAFF.

This clonotype showed up many times. V is TRBV11-2 and J is TRBJ1-4; D unclear. Trimming left V 5 bases short and J 8 bases short, with 12 bases between. Germline-derived CDR1 and CDR2 are SGHAT and FQNNGV. The CDR3 covers 13 residues. The CDR3 spells CASSRRVGEKLFF. CDR3 in DNA: TGTGCCAGCAGCAGAAGGGTAGGGGAAAAACTGTTTTTT.